This T cell receptor (beta chain) emerged from a study of T-cell memory formation after mild COVID-19. In the study overall: The TCR clusters were mostly specific to one donor.

Each CDR3 protein gets one entry after TCRdb re-called the 5' RACE reads with MiXCR. The sample holds hundreds of thousands of distinct CDR3 sequences, roughly a quarter seen once. Regarding the study as a whole: Contracting clones from day 15 to 85 had balanced CD4/CD8; later expanders favoured CD4+. Certain responding clones were present in pre-infection memory, suggesting participation of cross-reactive memory.

Of note for this clonotype: What it binds is unknown.

V gave up 6 bases and J gave up 2 bases, with 13 bases separating them. Germline CDR1 is KGHDR and CDR2 is SFDVKD. This CDR3 spans 14 amino acids. This sequence was found in an adult woman who had mild COVID-19 (a few samples of this study predate the infection). Cell type and time point are not known. The chain is built from TRBV24-1 and TRBJ2-7, with no clear D. What was sequenced was PBMCs or a T cell subset sorted from them (not recorded which). The CDR3 loop reads CATSQTGPPYEQYF. In DNA form, the CDR3 reads TGTGCCACCAGTCAGACCGGGCCCCCCTACGAGCAGTACTTC.